This T cell receptor (beta chain) was sequenced during a study of CXCR3-negative and CXCR3-positive naive CD8 T cells. Study-level results: Naive cells that were CXCR3-positive had more hydrophobic TRB CDR3s (compared with CXCR3-negative naive cells). Partially decreased CXCR3 expression was recorded after cryopreservation, and fresh PBMCs were used in most assays.

A remark on this clonotype: Its matching antigen is unknown.

Per the germline V gene, CDR1 is SGHAT and CDR2 is FQDESV (reference sequence). This CDR3 has 14 amino acids. The TRB cDNA libraries were prepared by 5' RACE with UMI labels. TCRdb re-analyzed the 5' RACE reads; it lists each CDR3 protein once, without DNA. The sample includes over 150,000 distinct CDR3 sequences. CD45RO-CCR7+CD27+CD95- defined naive CD8+ T cells. The J gene is TRBJ2-3, the V gene TRBV11-1. Sequenced input: naive CXCR3+ CD8+ T cells from blood. The subset denotes: CD45RO-CCR7+CD27+CD95- naive CD8+ T cells expressing CXCR3 (TNR3+). This TCR came from a human donor in good health. Some clones in this sample may be carry-over from other donors' samples. The CDR3 loop reads CASSSLRGGDTQYF.